Listed here is a single T cell receptor beta chain. The data belong to a study of blood T cell repertoires in COVID-19. As for the study in general: Samples came from the United States, Italy and Spain, spanning acute and convalescent COVID-19. T cells, B-cell-depleted T cells, or PBMCs provided the cDNA or gDNA that served as material.

Germline CDR1 and CDR2: MNHNY and SVGAGI (reference sequence). Unmatched junction bases numbered 4, after V lost 6 bases and J lost 2 bases. The CDR3 is 15 amino acids. As handled by the study authors: The authors estimated nucleated cell counts from reference gene primer amplification. TCRdb's copy holds only in-frame clones and misses some; the assay was immunoSEQ multiplex PCR. The V and J calls and the clone size are those of that table, but D and trimming were determined from the DNA. In the table there are approximately 50,000 clones, around 90% of which are singletons. Sequencing was carried out using peripheral blood. The chain uses TRBV6-6 and TRBJ2-1, with 10 bases aligning to TRBD2. The clonotype originates from a man aged 50 to 60 with active COVID-19. CDR3 amino acids: CASRQGLAAYNEQFF. The CDR3 DNA sequence: TGTGCCAGCAGGCAAGGACTAGCGGCCTACAATGAGCAGTTCTTC.